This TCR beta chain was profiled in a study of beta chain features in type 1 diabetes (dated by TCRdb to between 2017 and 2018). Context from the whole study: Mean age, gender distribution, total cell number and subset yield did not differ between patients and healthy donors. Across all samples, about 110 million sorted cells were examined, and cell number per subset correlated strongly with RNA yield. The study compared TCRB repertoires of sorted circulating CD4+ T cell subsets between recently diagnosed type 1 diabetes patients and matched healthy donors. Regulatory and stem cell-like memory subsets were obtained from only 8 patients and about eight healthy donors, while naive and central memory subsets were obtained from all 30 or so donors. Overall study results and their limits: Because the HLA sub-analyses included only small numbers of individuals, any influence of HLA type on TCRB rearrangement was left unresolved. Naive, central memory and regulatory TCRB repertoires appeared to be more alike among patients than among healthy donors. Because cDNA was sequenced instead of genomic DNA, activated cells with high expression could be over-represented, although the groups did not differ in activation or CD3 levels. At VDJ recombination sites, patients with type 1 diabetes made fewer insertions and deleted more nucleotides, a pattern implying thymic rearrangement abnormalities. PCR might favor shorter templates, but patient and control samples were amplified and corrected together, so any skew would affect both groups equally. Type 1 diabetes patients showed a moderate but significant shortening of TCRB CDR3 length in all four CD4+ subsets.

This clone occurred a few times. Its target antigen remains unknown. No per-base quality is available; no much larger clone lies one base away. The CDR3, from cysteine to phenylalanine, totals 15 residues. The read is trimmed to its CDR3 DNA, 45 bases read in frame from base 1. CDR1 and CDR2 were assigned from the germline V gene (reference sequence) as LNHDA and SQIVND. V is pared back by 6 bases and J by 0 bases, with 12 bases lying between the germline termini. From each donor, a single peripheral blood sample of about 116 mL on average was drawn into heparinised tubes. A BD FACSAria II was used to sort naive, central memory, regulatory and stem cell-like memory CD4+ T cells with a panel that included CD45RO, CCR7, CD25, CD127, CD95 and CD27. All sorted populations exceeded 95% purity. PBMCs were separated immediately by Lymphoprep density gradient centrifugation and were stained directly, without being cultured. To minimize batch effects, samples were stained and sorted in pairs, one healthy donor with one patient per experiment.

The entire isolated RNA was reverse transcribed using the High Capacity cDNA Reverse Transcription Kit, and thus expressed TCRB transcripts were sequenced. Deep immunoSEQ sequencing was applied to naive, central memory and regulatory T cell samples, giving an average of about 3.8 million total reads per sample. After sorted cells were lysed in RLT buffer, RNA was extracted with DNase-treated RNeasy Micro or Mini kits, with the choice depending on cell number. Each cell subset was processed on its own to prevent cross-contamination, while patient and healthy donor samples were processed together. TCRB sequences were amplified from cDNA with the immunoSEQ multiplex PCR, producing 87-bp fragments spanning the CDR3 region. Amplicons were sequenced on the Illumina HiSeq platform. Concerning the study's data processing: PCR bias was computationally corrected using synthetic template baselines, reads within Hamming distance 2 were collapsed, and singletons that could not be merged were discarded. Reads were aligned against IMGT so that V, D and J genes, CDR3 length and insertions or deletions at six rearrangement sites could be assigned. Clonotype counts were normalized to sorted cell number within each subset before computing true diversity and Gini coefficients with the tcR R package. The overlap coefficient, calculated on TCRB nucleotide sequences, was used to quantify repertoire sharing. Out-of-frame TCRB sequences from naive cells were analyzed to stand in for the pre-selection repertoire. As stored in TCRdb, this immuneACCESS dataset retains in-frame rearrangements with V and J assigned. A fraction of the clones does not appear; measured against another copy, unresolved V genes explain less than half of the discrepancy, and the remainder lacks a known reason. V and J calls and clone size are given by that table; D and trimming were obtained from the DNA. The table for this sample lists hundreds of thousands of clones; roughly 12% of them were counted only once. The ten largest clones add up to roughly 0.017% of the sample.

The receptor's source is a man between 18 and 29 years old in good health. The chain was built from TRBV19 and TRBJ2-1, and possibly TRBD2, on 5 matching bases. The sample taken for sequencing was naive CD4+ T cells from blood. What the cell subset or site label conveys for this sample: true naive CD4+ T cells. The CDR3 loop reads CASRPPTSSYNEQFF. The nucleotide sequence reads TGTGCCAGTAGGCCCCCCACTAGCTCCTACAATGAGCAGTTCTTC.